This T cell receptor (beta chain) was profiled in a study of shared clonotypes between healthy human individuals. Broader study findings: Non-shared clonotypes displayed generation probabilities falling below those of clonotypes present in all four donors. Naive subsets usually exceeded memory subsets in estimated richness.

A note on this clone: The antigen is undetermined. This CDR3 is also generated by other DNA sequences in the sample.

It was across several immunoSEQ plates that each subset's genomic DNA was evenly split. Under the authors' procedure: Junction-only immunoSEQ data arrived without quality scores, meaning filtering differed. The repertoire was sequenced with immunoSEQ multiplex PCR; TCRdb's copy has only in-frame clones and lacks some. The V and J calls and clone size come from that table; D and trimming were worked out from the DNA. This table holds more than 2 million clones, under 97% found once. V dropped 5 bases and J dropped 3 bases, with 11 bases sitting between them. Germline assignment: CDR1 SEHNR and CDR2 FQNEAQ (reference sequence). The CDR3 length is 14 residues.

The sequenced material came from naive CD4+ T cells sorted from blood. Sample subset: CD45RA+ positively selected. The sequence derives from a young man in good health. This chain links TRBV7-9 with TRBJ1-5; a possible D gene is TRBD1 (5 bases). CDR3 coding DNA: TGTGCCAGCAGCCCAGGGACGTCCAATCAGCCCCAGCATTTT. Protein: CASSPGTSNQPQHF.